What follows are 11 T cell receptor beta chains derived from one specimen sequenced in a study of beta chain features in type 1 diabetes. Their target antigens are unknown. Study-wide findings and caveats: Among patients with Type 1 diabetes, TCRB CDR3s were moderately but significantly shorter in every one of the four CD4+ subsets.

Sequencing targeted expressed TCRB transcripts, as all isolated RNA had been reverse transcribed. Assay used: immunoSEQ multiplex PCR; TCRdb lists only in-frame clones, some missing. The table records about 710,000 clones, around an eighth of them present only once. Sequenced: naive CD4+ T cells from blood. All receptors derive from a man aged 18 to 30 with type 1 diabetes.

The rearrangement joins TRBV7-2 to TRBJ1-6, with 10 nucleotides matching TRBD1. In germline, CDR1 is SGHTA, CDR2 FQGNSA. This CDR3 is 15 amino acids long. J gave up 8 bases and V 5 bases, and 6 bases lay outside the gene matches. The DNA of the CDR3 is TGTGCCAGCAGCACTAGACAGGGGGCGTATTCACCCCTCCACTTT. Its protein is CASSTRQGAYSPLHF.

The CDR3 coding sequence is TGTGCCAGTAGTATGATCCGAAATGAAAAACTGTTTTTT. It specifies CASSMIRNEKLFF. The chain joins TRBV19 to TRBJ1-4; no firm D call. V was clipped by 3 bases and J by 5 bases, with 7 bases between them. The length of the CDR3 is 13 residues. Germline V gene lookup returns CDR1 LNHDA and CDR2 SQIVND (reference sequence). The variable domain in full, completed from reference TRBV19 and TRBJ1-4, reads DGGITQSPKYLFRKEGQNVTLSCEQNLNHDAMYWYRQDPGQGLRLIYYSQIVNDFQKGDIAEGYSVSREKKESFPLTVTSAQKNPTAFYLCASSMIRNEKLFFGSGTQLSVL.

This clone has only a few counts. This chain links TRBV7-9 with TRBJ2-5; the D gene could be TRBD1 or TRBD2 (6 bases each). Per germline, CDR1 SEHNR and CDR2 FQNEAQ (reference sequence). Trimming shortened V by 6 bases and J by 3 bases, and 8 bases separated the two germline ends. The CDR3 runs 12 residues. The CDR3 sequence is CASRRGEETQYF. The CDR3 coding sequence is TGTGCCAGCAGAAGGGGGGAAGAGACCCAGTACTTC.

The rearrangement links TRBV18 to TRBJ2-7; 7 bases agree with TRBD1. This CDR3 comprises 15 residues. V shed 3 bases, J shed 0 bases, and the junction held 5 bases outside the gene matches. Germline values: CDR1 KGHSH, CDR2 LQKENI. CDR3: CASSPGQRSSYEQYF. CDR3 coding DNA: TGTGCCAGCTCACCGGGACAGAGGAGCTCCTACGAGCAGTACTTC.

The chain is built from TRBV5-1 and TRBJ2-1; TRBD2 matches 8 bases. Germline loops: CDR1 SGHRS, CDR2 YFSETQ. This CDR3 is built from 16 residues. V was clipped by 2 bases and J by 8 bases; unmatched bases: 12. CDR3 coding DNA: TGCGCCAGCAGCTTTTCCGGGACTAGAAACCCCGATGAGCAGTTCTTC. It encodes CASSFSGTRNPDEQFF.

This chain joins TRBV14 and TRBJ1-1; no clear D gene. From germline, CDR1 is SGHDN and CDR2 FVKESK. Trimming removed 4 bases at V and 5 bases at J, with 8 bases between. The CDR3 totals 12 residues. The CDR3 DNA follows: TGTGCCAGCAGCCCTGGGAGGACTGAAGCTTTCTTT. It is translated as CASSPGRTEAFF.

This clone has more than one count but fewer than ten. The identical CDR3 is also encoded by other nucleotide sequences in the sample. The V call is TRBV2, the J call TRBJ1-2; no firm D call. V dropped 6 bases and J dropped 8 bases, with 7 bases sitting between them. Germline V gives CDR1 SNHLY, CDR2 FYNNEI. This CDR3 is built from 10 residues. The CDR3 coding sequence is TGTGCCAGCAGCAACGGCGGCTACACCTTC. Translation gives CASSNGGYTF.

With respect to this clone: At the DNA level, this CDR3 is encoded by other sequences in the same sample as well. The chain is built from TRBV30 and TRBJ2-7, with D unclear. CDR1 GTSNPN and CDR2 SVGIG come from the germline V gene (reference sequence). This CDR3 comprises 11 residues. Trimming cost V 3 bases and J 4 bases, with 7 bases left between them. Written as DNA, the CDR3 is TGTGCCTGGAGCGGAAGGTACGAGCAGTACTTC. It codes for CAWSGRYEQYF.

This chain uses TRBV1 with TRBJ1-5; TRBD1, the table's D call, lacks a check against the DNA. TRBV1 is recorded as a pseudogene. The length of the CDR3 is 17 residues. The CDR3 DNA sequence: TGCACCAGCAGTTACCAACAGGGTACATATAGCAATCAGCCCCAGCATTTT. This sequence encodes CTSSYQQGTYSNQPQHF.

The chain has TRBV27 and TRBJ2-7; D remains unclear. CDR1 is MNHEY and CDR2 is SMNVEV in the germline V gene (reference sequence). This CDR3 is built from 13 residues. V dropped 5 bases and J dropped 2 bases, with 10 bases sitting between them. The CDR3 DNA follows: TGTGCCAGCAGTCGGCCAGGAACCTACGAGCAGTACTTC. Translating gives CASSRPGTYEQYF.

This chain joins TRBV5-4 and TRBJ2-7; perhaps TRBD2 as D (6 bases). Per the germline V gene, CDR1 is SGHNT and CDR2 is YYREEE (reference sequence). There are 13 residues in the CDR3. V lost 5 bases and J 6 bases, leaving 15 bases between the germline ends. The DNA of the CDR3 is TGTGCCAGCAGGCCCGTGGGGGGACCCGAGCAGTACTTC. Its protein product is CASRPVGGPEQYF.